This T cell receptor (beta chain) was recovered during a study of OX40 agonist ivuxolimab in advanced cancers. Across the study: With ivuxolimab, an agonistic anti-OX40 (CD134) antibody, patients were treated. Previous treatment with anti-PD-1, anti-PD-L1 or anti-CTLA-4 therapy was allowed; less than 45% had received some. Study-level results: Expanded clones belonging to CD8+ T cells outnumbered, on average, those of CD4+. By week 6 at 0.1 to 3.0 mg/kg, blood CD4+ and CD8+ T cells had expanded clonally.

TCRdb's copy holds only in-frame clones and misses some; the assay was immunoSEQ multiplex PCR. The profile shows 25,000 to 35,000 clones, roughly nine tenths of them singletons. The CDR3 sequence is 14 residues long. CDR1 is SGHDT and CDR2 is YYEEEE in the germline V gene. V shed 4 bases, J shed 7 bases, and the junction held 6 bases outside the gene matches. In regard to this clone: Its matching antigen is unknown.

The TCR originated in an adult with an advanced solid tumor such as melanoma, head and neck, liver or kidney cancer. The material sequenced was CD4+ or CD8+ T cells sorted from blood, taken in a trial of the OX40 agonist ivuxolimab. This chain connects TRBV5-6 to TRBJ2-7; 12 bases are shared with TRBD1. Here the CDR3 DNA reads TGTGCCAGCAGCCTCGGGACAGGGGGCGAAGAGCAGTACTTC. Its translation: CASSLGTGGEEQYF. Variable domain in full (rest from reference TRBV5-6 and TRBJ2-7): DAGVTQSPTHLIKTRGQQVTLRCSPKSGHDTVSWYQQALGQGPQFIFQYYEEEERQRGNFPDRFSGHQFPNYSSELNVNALLLGDSALYLCASSLGTGGEEQYFGPGTRLTVT.